This note documents a single T cell receptor (beta chain) sequence. Its antigen is not identified. The source of the sample is a study of neoadjuvant anti-PD-1 for oral cavity cancer. Study details: Patients without progression got a fourth dose around day 43. Study-wide results and caveats: PBMC Gini-index clonality exceeded responders' in non-responders post-nivolumab. Pretreatment Treg/Th17 ratio correlated inversely with post-treatment tumor clonality.

There are 15 residues in the CDR3. CDR1 SGHVS and CDR2 FNYEAQ come from the germline V gene. The V gene end was trimmed by 0 bases and the J gene end by 5 bases; junction bases not matched to a gene: 2. Time point described: after neoadjuvant nivolumab, at surgical resection. PBMC libraries mostly used roughly 460 ng of input genomic DNA, with six replicates per sample. Only in-frame clones appear in the TCRdb table, and some are missing; sequencing was by immunoSEQ multiplex PCR. The sample holds around 70,000 clones; approximately 84% are singletons and the top ten take approximately 3.6%. This TCR was recovered from a person aged 35-79 years with oral cavity squamous cell carcinoma. The chain is built from TRBV7-6 and TRBJ2-1, with 9 bases identical to TRBD2. The starting material was PBMCs, obtained after nivolumab (anti-PD-1) treatment. CDR3 amino acids: CASSLATSGNNEQFF. In DNA, the CDR3 is TGTGCCAGCAGCTTAGCGACTAGCGGAAACAATGAGCAGTTCTTC.